This TCR beta chain was observed in a study of cytomegalovirus exposure and HLA in healthy donors. The study's findings and limits: Association of some 18,000 TCR beta sequences with HLA alleles was found at 0.05 false discovery rate in a later analysis. Most likely, a cluster of highly shared sequence variants arose as a sequencing artifact.

Remarks on this clone: Its target is unknown.

Germline V gene lookup returns CDR1 WNHNN and CDR2 SYGVQD (reference sequence). V lost 0 bases and J lost 2; bases outside the gene matches: 4. The CDR3 is 16 residues long. The PCR contained 60 Vbeta and 13 Jbeta primers. Only in-frame clones appear in the TCRdb table, and some are missing; sequencing was by immunoSEQ multiplex PCR. The table shows around 98,000 clones, with roughly 81% occurring only once. This receptor was obtained from a man aged 35-49 years in good health and CMV-seronegative. The rearrangement uses TRBV10-1 and TRBJ1-2; 9 nucleotides match TRBD1. The sample was PBMCs. CDR3 in amino acids: CASSESPGQGNYGYTF. CDR3 in DNA: TGCGCCAGCAGTGAGTCGCCGGGACAGGGAAACTATGGCTACACCTTC.